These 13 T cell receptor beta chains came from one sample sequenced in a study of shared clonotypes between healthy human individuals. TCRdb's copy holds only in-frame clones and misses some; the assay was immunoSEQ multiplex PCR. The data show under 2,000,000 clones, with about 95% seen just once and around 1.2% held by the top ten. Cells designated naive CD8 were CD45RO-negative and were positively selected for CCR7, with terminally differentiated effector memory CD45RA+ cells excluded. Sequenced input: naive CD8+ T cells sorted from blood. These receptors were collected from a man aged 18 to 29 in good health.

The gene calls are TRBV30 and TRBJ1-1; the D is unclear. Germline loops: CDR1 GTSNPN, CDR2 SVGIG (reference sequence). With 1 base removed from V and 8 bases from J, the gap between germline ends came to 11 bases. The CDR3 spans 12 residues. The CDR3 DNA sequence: TGTGCCTGGAGTGAAGTGGCAGTGGAAGCTTTCTTT. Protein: CAWSEVAVEAFF.

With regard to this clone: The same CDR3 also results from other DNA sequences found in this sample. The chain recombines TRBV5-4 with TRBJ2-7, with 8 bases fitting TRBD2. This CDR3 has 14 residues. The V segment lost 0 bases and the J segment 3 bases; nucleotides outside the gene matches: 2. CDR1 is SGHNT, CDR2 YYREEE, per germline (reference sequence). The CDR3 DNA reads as TGTGCCAGCAGCTTGGACCGGGGGGGCTACGAGCAGTACTTC. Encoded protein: CASSLDRGGYEQYF.

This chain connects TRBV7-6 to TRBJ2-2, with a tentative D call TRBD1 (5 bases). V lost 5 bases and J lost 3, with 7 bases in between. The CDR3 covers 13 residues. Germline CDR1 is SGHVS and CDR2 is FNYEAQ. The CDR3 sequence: CASSAGYTGELFF. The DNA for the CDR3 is TGTGCCAGCAGCGCAGGGTACACCGGGGAGCTGTTTTTT.

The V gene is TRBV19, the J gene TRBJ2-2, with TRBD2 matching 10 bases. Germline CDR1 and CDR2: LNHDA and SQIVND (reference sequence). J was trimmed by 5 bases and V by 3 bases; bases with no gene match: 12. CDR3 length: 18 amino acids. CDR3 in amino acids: CASSIFPLAGEGTGELFF. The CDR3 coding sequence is TGTGCCAGTAGTATTTTCCCTCTAGCGGGAGAAGGAACCGGGGAGCTGTTTTTT.

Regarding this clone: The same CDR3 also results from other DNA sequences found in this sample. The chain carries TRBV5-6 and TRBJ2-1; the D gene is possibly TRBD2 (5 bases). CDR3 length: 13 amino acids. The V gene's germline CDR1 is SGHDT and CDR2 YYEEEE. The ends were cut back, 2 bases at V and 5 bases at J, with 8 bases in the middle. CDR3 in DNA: TGTGCCAGCAGCTTTGGACTGAACAATGAGCAGTTCTTC. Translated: CASSFGLNNEQFF.

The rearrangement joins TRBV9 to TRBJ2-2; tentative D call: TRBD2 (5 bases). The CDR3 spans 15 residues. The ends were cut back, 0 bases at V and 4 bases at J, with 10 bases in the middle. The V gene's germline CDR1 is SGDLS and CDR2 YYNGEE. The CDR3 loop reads CASSVAGVATGELFF. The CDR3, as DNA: TGTGCCAGCAGCGTAGCCGGGGTAGCCACCGGGGAGCTGTTTTTT.

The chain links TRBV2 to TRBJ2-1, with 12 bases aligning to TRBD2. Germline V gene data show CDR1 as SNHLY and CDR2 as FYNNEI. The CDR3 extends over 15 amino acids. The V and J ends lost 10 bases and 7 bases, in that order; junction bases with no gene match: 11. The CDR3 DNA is TGTGCCATCGAGGAGCTAGCGGGAGGGCCTAATGAGCAGTTCTTC. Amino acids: CAIEELAGGPNEQFF.

CDR3 in DNA: TGCAGCGTTGTGACCTCTGGGGCCAACGTCCTGACTTTC. Encoded protein: CSVVTSGANVLTF. The rearrangement joins TRBV29-1 to TRBJ2-6; no clear D gene. Germline V CDR1 and CDR2: SQVTM, ANQGSEA. With 4 bases removed from V and 0 bases from J, the gap between germline ends came to 4 bases. CDR3 length: 13 amino acids.

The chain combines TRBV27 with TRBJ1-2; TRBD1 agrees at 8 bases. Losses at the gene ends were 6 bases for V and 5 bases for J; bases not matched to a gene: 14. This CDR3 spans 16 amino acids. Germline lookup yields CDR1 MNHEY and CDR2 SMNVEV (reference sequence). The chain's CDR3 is CASRFAGGAYLYGYTF. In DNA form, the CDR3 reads TGTGCCAGCAGATTCGCAGGGGGCGCATATCTGTATGGCTACACCTTC.

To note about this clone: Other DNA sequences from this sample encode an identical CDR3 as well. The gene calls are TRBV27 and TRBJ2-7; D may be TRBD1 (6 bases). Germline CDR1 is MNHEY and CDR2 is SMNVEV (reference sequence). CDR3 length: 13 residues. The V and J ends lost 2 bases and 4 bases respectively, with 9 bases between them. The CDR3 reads CASSLPGAYEQYF. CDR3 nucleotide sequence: TGTGCCAGCAGTTTACCAGGGGCATACGAGCAGTACTTC.

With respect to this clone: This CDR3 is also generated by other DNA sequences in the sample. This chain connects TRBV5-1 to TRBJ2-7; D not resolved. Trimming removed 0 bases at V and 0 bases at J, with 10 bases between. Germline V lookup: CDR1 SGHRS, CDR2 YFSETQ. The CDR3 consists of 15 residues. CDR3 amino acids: CASSLAGPSSYEQYF. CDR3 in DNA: TGCGCCAGCAGCTTGGCGGGCCCGAGCTCCTACGAGCAGTACTTC.

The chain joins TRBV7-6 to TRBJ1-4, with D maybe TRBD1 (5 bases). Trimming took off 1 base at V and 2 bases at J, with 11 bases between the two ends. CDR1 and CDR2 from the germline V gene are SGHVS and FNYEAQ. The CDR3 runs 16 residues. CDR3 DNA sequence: TGTGCCAGCAGCTTAGAGGGGCAGACGACTAATGAAAAACTGTTTTTT. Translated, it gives CASSLEGQTTNEKLFF. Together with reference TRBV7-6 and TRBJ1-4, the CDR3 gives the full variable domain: GAGVSQSPRYKVTKRGQDVALRCDPISGHVSLYWYRQALGQGPEFLTYFNYEAQQDKSGLPNDRFSAERPEGSISTLTIQRTEQRDSAMYRCASSLEGQTTNEKLFFGSGTQLSVL.

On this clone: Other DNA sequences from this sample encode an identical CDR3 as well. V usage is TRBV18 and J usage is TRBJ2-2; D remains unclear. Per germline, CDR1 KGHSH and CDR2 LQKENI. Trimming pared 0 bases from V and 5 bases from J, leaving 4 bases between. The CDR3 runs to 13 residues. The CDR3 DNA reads TGTGCCAGCTCACCACCGGGGACCGGGGAGCTGTTTTTT. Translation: CASSPPGTGELFF.